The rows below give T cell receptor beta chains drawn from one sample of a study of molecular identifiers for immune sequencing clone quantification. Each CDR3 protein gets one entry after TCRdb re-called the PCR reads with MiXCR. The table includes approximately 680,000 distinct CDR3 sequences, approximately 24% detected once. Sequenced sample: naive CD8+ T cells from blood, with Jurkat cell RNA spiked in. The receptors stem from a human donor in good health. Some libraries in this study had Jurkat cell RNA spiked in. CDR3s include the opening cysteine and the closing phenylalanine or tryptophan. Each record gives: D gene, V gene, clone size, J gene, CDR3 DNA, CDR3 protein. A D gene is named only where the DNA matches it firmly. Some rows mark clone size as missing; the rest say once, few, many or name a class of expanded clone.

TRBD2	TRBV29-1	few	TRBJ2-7	TGCAGCGTTGAAGTCTGGGTAGGGACTAGCGCTACCCTGGAGCAGTACTTC	CSVEVWVGTSATLEQYF
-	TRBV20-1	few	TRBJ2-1	TGCAGTGCTAGGCGGGCAGGGTACAATGAGCAGTTCTTC	CSARRAGYNEQFF
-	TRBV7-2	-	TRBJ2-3	TGTGCCAGCCGCTCCCGTGGGGGGGGCCCAGATACGCAGTATTTT	CASRSRGGGPDTQYF
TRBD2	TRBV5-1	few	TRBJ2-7	TGCGCCAGCAGCTTTCGATCAGCGGGAGCCTACGAGCAGTACTTC	CASSFRSAGAYEQYF
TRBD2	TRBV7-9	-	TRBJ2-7	TGTGCCAGCAGCTTAGTCCTAGCGGGAGTCTCCTACGAGCAGTACTTC	CASSLVLAGVSYEQYF
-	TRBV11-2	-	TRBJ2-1	TGTGCCAGCAGCTTAAATACGGGAGTATATTACAATGAGCGGTTCTTC	CASSLNTGVYYNERFF
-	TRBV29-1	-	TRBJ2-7	TGCAGCGTGGAGGGCGTGAGGTACGAGCAGTACTTC	CSVEGVRYEQYF
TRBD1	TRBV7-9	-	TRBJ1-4	TGTGCCAGCAGCACGGGACAGGGGGCCGCCGATGAAAAACTGTTTTTT	CASSTGQGAADEKLFF
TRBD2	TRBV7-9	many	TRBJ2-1	TGTGCCAGCAGCTTACCTTCCACCCACCTTAGCGGGAGGGGGAATGAGCAGTTCTTC	CASSLPSTHLSGRGNEQFF
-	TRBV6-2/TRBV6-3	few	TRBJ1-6	TGTGCCAGCAGTTACGGGGGGCGCGTTCAAGACCGCCATTCACCCCTCCACTTT	CASSYGGRVQDRHSPLHF
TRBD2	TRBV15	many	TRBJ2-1	TGTGCCACCAGCTCATCGACTAGCTGGGGGGACAATGAGCAGTTCTTC	CATSSSTSWGDNEQFF
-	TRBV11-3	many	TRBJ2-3	TGTGCCAGCAGCACGGAGGGTACGCAGTATTTT	CASSTEGTQYF
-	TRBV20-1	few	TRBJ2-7	TGCAGTGCCCACCTCAGGGAGGGGGACTACGAGCAGTACTTC	CSAHLREGDYEQYF
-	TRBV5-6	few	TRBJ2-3	TGTGCCAGCAGCTTGGGGACACCCAGCACAGATACGCAGTATTTT	CASSLGTPSTDTQYF
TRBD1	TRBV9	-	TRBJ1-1	TGTGCCAGCAGTGAGACAGGGATTAACACTGAAGCTTTCTTT	CASSETGINTEAFF
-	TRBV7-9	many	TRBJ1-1	TGTGCCAGCAGTCAGGACAGCTGGACTGAAGCTTTCTTT	CASSQDSWTEAFF
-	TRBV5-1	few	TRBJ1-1	TGCGCCAGCAGCTTGCTCCGAGCAAACACTGAAGCTTTCTTT	CASSLLRANTEAFF
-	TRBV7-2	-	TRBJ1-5	TGTGCCAGAAGCTTAGGTCGACTTAGCAATCAGCCCCAGCATTTT	CARSLGRLSNQPQHF
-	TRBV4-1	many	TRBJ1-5	TGCGCCAGCAGCCAGACAACCTATAGCAATCAGCCCCAGCATTTT	CASSQTTYSNQPQHF
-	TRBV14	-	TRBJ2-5	TGTGCCAGCAGCCCCTTTGGGTCAGAGACCCAGTACTTC	CASSPFGSETQYF
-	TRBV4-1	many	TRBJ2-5	TGCGCCAGCAGCCAAGTTGAGTACCAAGAGACCCAGTACTTC	CASSQVEYQETQYF
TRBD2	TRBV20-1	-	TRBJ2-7	TGCAGTGCCAAGGGACTAGCGGGGTACGAGCAGTACTTC	CSAKGLAGYEQYF
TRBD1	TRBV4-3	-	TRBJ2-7	TGCGCCAGCAGCCAAGACCGACAGGGCGCTAGCTCCTACGAGCAGAACTTC	CASSQDRQGASSYEQNF
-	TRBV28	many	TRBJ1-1	TGTGCCAGCAGCTTCCCCGGGACTGAAGCTTTCTTT	CASSFPGTEAFF
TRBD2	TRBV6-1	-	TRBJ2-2	TGTGCCGGCAGTGAATTTACTAGCGGGAGTCCCGGGGAGCTGTTTTTT	CAGSEFTSGSPGELFF
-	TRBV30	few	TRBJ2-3	TGTGCCTGGAGTGTCGGCATCCTACCTAGCACAGATACGCAGTATTTT	CAWSVGILPSTDTQYF
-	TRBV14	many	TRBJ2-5	TGTGCCAGCAGCCCGAAGAGATGGGAGACCCAGTACTTC	CASSPKRWETQYF
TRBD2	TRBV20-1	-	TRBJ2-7	TGCAGTGCTAGTGTGGGACTAGGGGCGGAGCAGTACTTC	CSASVGLGAEQYF
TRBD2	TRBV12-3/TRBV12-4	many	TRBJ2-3	TGTGCCAGCAGTTTCACCCCGTCGGGACTAGCACTCGATACGCAGTATTTT	CASSFTPSGLALDTQYF
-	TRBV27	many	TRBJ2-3	TGTGCCAGCAGTTTTGGGCTAGTAAGTGCAGATACGCAGTATTTT	CASSFGLVSADTQYF
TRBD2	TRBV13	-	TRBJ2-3	TGTGCCAGCAGCTTACTGACTAGCGGGAGCCCAGAAACGCAGTATTTT	CASSLLTSGSPETQYF
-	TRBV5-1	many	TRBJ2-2	TGTGCCAGCAGCTCCCCCGGGGGAGTTAACACCGGGGAGCTGTTTTTT	CASSSPGGVNTGELFF
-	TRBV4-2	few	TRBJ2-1	TGTGCCAGCAGCCAAGTTGACGGGACCCTTGGAGGTAATGAGCAGTTCTTC	CASSQVDGTLGGNEQFF
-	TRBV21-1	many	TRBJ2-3	TGTGCCAGCAGTCACCATCAGACACGTGCAGATACGCAGTATTTT	CASSHHQTRADTQYF
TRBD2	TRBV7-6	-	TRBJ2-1	TGTGCCAGCAGCTTGGAGGGACTAGCGGGGCACAATGAGCAGTTCTTC	CASSLEGLAGHNEQFF
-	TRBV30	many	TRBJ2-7	TGTGCCTGGAGTGTAACGACAAACTCCTACGAGCAGTACTTC	CAWSVTTNSYEQYF